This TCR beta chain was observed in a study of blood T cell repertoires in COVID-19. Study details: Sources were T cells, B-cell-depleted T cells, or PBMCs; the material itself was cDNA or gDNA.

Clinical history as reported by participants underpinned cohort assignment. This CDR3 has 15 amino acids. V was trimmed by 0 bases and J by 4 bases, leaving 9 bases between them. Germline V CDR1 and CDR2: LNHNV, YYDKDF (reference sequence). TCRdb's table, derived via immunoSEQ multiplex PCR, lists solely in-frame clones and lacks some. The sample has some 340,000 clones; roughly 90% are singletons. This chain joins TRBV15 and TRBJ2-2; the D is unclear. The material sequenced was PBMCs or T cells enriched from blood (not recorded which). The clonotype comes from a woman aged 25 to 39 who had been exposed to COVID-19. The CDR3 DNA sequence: TGTGCCACCAGCAGAGAGTGGGCAGCCACCGGGGAGCTGTTTTTT. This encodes CATSREWAATGELFF.